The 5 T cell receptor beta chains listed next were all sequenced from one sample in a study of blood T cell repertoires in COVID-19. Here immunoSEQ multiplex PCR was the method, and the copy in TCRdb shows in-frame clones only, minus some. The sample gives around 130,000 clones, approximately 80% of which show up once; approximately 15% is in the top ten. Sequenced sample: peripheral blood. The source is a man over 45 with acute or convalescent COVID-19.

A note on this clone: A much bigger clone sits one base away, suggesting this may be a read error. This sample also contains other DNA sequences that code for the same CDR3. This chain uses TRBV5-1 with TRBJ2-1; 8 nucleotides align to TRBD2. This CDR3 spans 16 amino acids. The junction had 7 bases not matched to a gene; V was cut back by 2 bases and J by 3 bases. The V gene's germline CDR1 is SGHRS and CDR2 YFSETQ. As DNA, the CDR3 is TGCGCCAGCAGCTTAGTCCCGCGGGGGGTCTACAATGAGCAGTTCTTC. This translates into CASSLVPRGVYNEQFF.

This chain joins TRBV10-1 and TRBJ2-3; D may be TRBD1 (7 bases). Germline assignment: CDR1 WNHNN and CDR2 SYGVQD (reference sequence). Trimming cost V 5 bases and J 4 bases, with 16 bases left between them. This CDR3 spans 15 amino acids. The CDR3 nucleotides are TGCGCCAGCAGTTCGTGGCAGGGGGAGGCAGATACGCAGTATTTT. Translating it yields CASSSWQGEADTQYF.

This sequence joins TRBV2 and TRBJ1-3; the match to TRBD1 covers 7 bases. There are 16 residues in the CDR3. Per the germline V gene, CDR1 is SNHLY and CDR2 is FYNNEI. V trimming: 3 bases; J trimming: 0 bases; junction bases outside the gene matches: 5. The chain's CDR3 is CASSEEGAPSGNTIYF. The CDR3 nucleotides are TGTGCCAGCAGTGAGGAGGGGGCCCCCTCTGGAAACACCATATATTTT.

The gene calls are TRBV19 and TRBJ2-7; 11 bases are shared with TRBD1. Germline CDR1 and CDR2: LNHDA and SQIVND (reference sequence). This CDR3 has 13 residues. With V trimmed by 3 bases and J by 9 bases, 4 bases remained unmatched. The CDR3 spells CASSIGQGAGQYF. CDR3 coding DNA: TGTGCCAGTAGTATTGGACAGGGGGCTGGGCAGTACTTC.

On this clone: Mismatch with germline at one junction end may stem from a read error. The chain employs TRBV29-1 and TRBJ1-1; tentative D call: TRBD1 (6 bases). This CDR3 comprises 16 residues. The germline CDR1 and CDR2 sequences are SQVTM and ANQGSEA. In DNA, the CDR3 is TGCAGCCTTGATCCTAAGGCGGGGGCCGAGAACACTGAAGCTTTCTTT. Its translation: CSLDPKAGAENTEAFF.